This paragraph covers one TCR beta chain sequence. Its target is not known. This record belongs to a study of T cell responses to AZD1222 COVID-19 vaccine. Trimming took off 5 bases at V and 7 bases at J, with 17 bases between the two ends. CDR1 is MNHEY, CDR2 SVGAGI, per germline. The CDR3 has 14 residues. Profiled with immunoSEQ multiplex PCR; TCRdb holds only in-frame clones, not every one. The top ten clones hold roughly 12% of a sample with 140,000 to 150,000 clones, approximately 93% of them seen once. Study results and limitations: Increased Spike-specific TCR breadth and depth were observed after two AZD1222 doses. Sampling that yielded the repertoires occurred only after the peak T cell response.

The chain recombines TRBV6-5 with TRBJ1-2, with D possibly being TRBD1 (5 bases). The receptor's source is an adult who had recovered from COVID-19. The sequencing used peripheral blood, collected after recovery from COVID-19. CDR3: CASSPQGDFGGYTF. The CDR3 DNA sequence: TGTGCCAGCAGTCCCCAGGGAGACTTTGGTGGCTACACCTTC.